A single T cell receptor beta chain is shown here with its context. CDR1 and CDR2 from the germline V gene are MNHEY and SMNVEV (reference sequence). This CDR3 spans 13 amino acids. Trimming removed 0 bases from V and 4 bases from J, with 6 bases in between. Original data processing: Nucleated cell counts were estimated from reference gene primer amplification. Produced via immunoSEQ multiplex PCR; TCRdb's table is partial and in-frame only. D and trimming were read from the DNA, whereas the V and J calls and clone size are those reported in that table. The top ten clones hold more than 3% of a sample with about 160,000 clones, about 90% of them seen once. The data were obtained in a study of blood T cell repertoires in COVID-19. In the study overall: COVID-19 samples from acute and convalescent phases originated in the United States, Italy and Spain. Sources were T cells, B-cell-depleted T cells, or PBMCs; the material itself was cDNA or gDNA.

This chain connects TRBV27 to TRBJ1-2, with D unclear. The TCR was taken from a woman between 65 and 79 years old with acute or convalescent COVID-19. The specimen sequenced was peripheral blood. In DNA form, the CDR3 reads TGTGCCAGCAGTTTATCCCCCCTCTATGGCTACACCTTC. Protein product: CASSLSPLYGYTF.